The rows below give T cell receptor beta chains drawn from one sample of a study of graft-versus-host responses after intestinal transplantation. Antigens of these TCRs are unknown. Sequenced by immunoSEQ multiplex PCR; TCRdb stores in-frame clones only, minus some. The table lists 45,000 to 60,000 clones, 85% to 95% of them singletons, with approximately 0.21% in the top ten. Source: unstimulated CD8+ T cells sorted from spleen or lymph node cells, taken before transplant. The receptors were gathered from a human donor who was the organ donor for an intestinal transplant. Both conserved end residues are trimmed from each CDR3. Fields, in order: V gene, J gene, CDR3 protein.

TRBV6-1	TRBJ2-7	ASSEWHEWGTGSSYEQY
TRBV27	TRBJ2-1	ASSSRTGKSYNEQF
TRBV28	TRBJ2-1	ASSLGVGPSSYNEQF
TRBV28	TRBJ1-2	ASSSPGLTNYGYT
TRBV6-5	TRBJ1-1	ASSYSKNTEAF
TRBV5-7	TRBJ1-3	ASSLGLGSGNTIY
TRBV29-1	TRBJ1-2	SVDGTGSSGYT
TRBV9	TRBJ2-5	ASRGLEETQY
TRBV28	TRBJ1-1	ASSSGVGGNTEAF
TRBV12-5	TRBJ1-2	ASGFEGSFYGYT
TRBV4-3	TRBJ1-3	ASSQEIPGGLGGNTIY
TRBV11-2	NA	ASSLGGEISYEQY
TRBV28	TRBJ2-7	ASHDSHYEQY
TRBV4-1	TRBJ2-7	ASSQASQGAGEQY
TRBV13	TRBJ2-7	ASSVTSGGYEQY
TRBV5-6	TRBJ2-3	ASSPGATGVISITDTQY
TRBV5-5	TRBJ1-1	ASSLGQGMNTEAF
TRBV2	TRBJ1-4	ASSYGQSVEKLF
TRBV28	TRBJ2-1	ASSFLMGGNEQF
TRBV7-3	TRBJ1-1	ASSSGLNTEAF
TRBV5-6	TRBJ2-7	ASSSTTGVISSYEQY
TRBV7-9	TRBJ2-7	ASSPELTRGEQY
TRBV5-6	TRBJ2-7	ASSLQWQDAYEQY
TRBV7-6	TRBJ1-1	ASSKGTSGNTEAF
TRBV19	TRBJ1-5	ASSQIGGQPQH
TRBV27	TRBJ1-6	ASRTDSLRDSPLH
TRBV6-1	TRBJ2-7	ATSPGQSYEQY
TRBV19	TRBJ2-5	ASSIGGETQY
TRBV2	TRBJ1-1	ASSEQGTGRTEAF
TRBV6-5	TRBJ2-7	ASSYGATSGEQY
TRBV4-3	TRBJ2-7	ASSQGSETYEQY
TRBV4-1	TRBJ1-1	ASSPWDSSNTEAF
TRBV7-9	TRBJ2-3	ASRRSEDTQY
TRBV25-1	TRBJ2-5	ASSESYSPQETQY
TRBV5-4	TRBJ2-5	ASSRDSEGETQY
TRBV6-5	TRBJ1-2	ASSPGQYYGYT
TRBV7-2	TRBJ2-1	ASSHPVAGGLPYNEQF
TRBV6-1	TRBJ2-7	ASSKRGAYEQY
TRBV27	TRBJ1-1	ASSFRFGGPNTEAF
TRBV6-4	TRBJ2-3	ASAPGLTSTDTQY
TRBV10-3	TRBJ2-5	AISESTTGGLAELQETQY
TRBV5-1	TRBJ2-7	ASSPTGGFTEQY
TRBV4-1	TRBJ2-7	ASSQGGQQY
TRBV5-6	TRBJ2-1	ASNPSWREEQF
TRBV27	TRBJ2-1	ASSDGLARNEQF
TRBV14	TRBJ1-3	ASSQDWGSGNTIY
TRBV6-1	TRBJ1-5	ASSRDSNNQPQH
TRBV7-9	TRBJ2-7	ASSTNSPSGITYEQY
TRBV2	TRBJ1-5	ASSVSSNQPQH
TRBV2	TRBJ2-4	ASSVSGQAILSAKNIQY